This is a list of T cell receptor beta chains from one sample in a study of radiotherapy plus CTLA-4 blockade in lung cancer. The method was immunoSEQ multiplex PCR; TCRdb's version includes in-frame clones alone and lacks a portion of them. This table has about 49,000 clones, approximately 76% appearing once. Source: peripheral blood, taken from a patient treated with radiotherapy plus ipilimumab. All receptors derive from a human donor with non-small cell lung cancer who had stable disease on radiotherapy plus ipilimumab. Both conserved end residues are part of each CDR3. A D gene is named only where the DNA matches it firmly. Clone size is given for some rows only: seen once, a few or many times, or a class if the clone is expanded.

d_gene	j_gene	len	v_gene	abundance	CDR3aa	CDR3nt
.	TRBJ1-1	11	TRBV6-1	.	CASSPNTEAFF	TGTGCCAGCAGCCCGAACACTGAAGCTTTCTTT
TRBD1	TRBJ2-7	13	TRBV7-6	.	CASSLTGDHEQYF	TGTGCCAGCAGCTTAACAGGGGACCACGAGCAGTACTTC
TRBD1	TRBJ1-6	15	TRBV4-1	.	CASSQSRDRVSPLHF	TGCGCCAGCAGCCAGTCCCGGGACAGGGTTTCACCCCTCCACTTT
.	TRBJ1-1	14	TRBV9	.	CASSVVEGNTEAFF	TGTGCCAGCAGCGTAGTCGAGGGGAACACTGAAGCTTTCTTT
TRBD1	TRBJ2-7	13	TRBV5-1	few	CASSSGQGNEQYF	TGCGCCAGCAGCTCGGGACAGGGTAACGAGCAGTACTTC
.	TRBJ1-1	16	TRBV6-6	.	CASRRQTRGGNTEAFF	TGTGCCAGCAGACGACAAACCAGGGGTGGGAACACTGAAGCTTTCTTT
.	TRBJ1-1	11	TRBV6-5	.	CASESQGAAFF	TGTGCCAGCGAGTCCCAGGGAGCGGCTTTCTTT
.	TRBJ2-3	13	TRBV5-1	.	CASSLDGLDTQYF	TGCGCCAGCAGCTTGGATGGCTTGGATACGCAGTATTTT
.	TRBJ1-2	16	TRBV11-2	.	CASSLVEGPTNYGYTF	TGTGCCAGCAGCTTAGTGGAGGGCCCAACAAACTATGGCTACACCTTC
.	TRBJ1-5	13	TRBV6-5	medium-sized	CASSYDSNQPQHF	TGTGCCAGCAGTTACGACAGCAATCAGCCCCAGCATTTT
.	TRBJ1-1	14	TRBV5-4	.	CASSLLRRNTEAFF	TGTGCCAGCAGCTTGTTAAGACGGAACACTGAAGCTTTCTTT
TRBD1	TRBJ1-2	13	TRBV6-4	.	CASSEQGAGGYTF	TGTGCCAGCAGTGAACAGGGGGCAGGTGGCTACACCTTC
.	TRBJ1-2	13	TRBV19	.	CASSKKSMRGYTF	TGTGCCAGTAGTAAAAAATCAATGAGGGGCTACACCTTC
TRBD1	TRBJ2-2	16	TRBV4-1	.	CASSQRVGQGTGELFF	TGCGCCAGCAGCCAAAGGGTGGGACAGGGCACCGGGGAGCTGTTTTTT
.	TRBJ1-2	11	TRBV28	.	CASIGPGGYTF	TGTGCCAGCATTGGACCAGGGGGCTACACCTTC
TRBD1	TRBJ2-2	16	TRBV5-1	.	CASNPRGQGAFGELFF	TGCGCCAGCAACCCCCGGGGGCAGGGGGCATTCGGGGAGCTGTTTTTT
.	TRBJ1-2	13	TRBV2	few	CASGASRVPGYTF	TGTGCCAGCGGAGCTTCCCGGGTCCCTGGCTACACCTTC
TRBD1	TRBJ1-2	14	TRBV6-5	.	CASRTGALNYGYTF	TGTGCCAGCCGGACAGGGGCACTAAACTATGGCTACACCTTC
.	TRBJ1-3	14	TRBV11-2	medium-sized	CASSSSRSGNTIYF	TGTGCCAGCAGCTCGAGTAGGTCTGGAAACACCATATATTTT
TRBD2	TRBJ2-5	16	TRBV7-6	.	CASSLRSGGSQETQYF	TGTGCCAGCAGCTTACGGAGCGGGGGTTCCCAAGAGACCCAGTACTTC
.	TRBJ1-3	15	TRBV5-1	few	CASSLIGLTGNTIYF	TGCGCCAGCAGCTTGATAGGGTTGACTGGAAACACCATATATTTT
.	TRBJ1-2	14	TRBV11-2	.	CASSPQTGKGGYTF	TGTGCCAGCAGCCCCCAAACAGGGAAGGGTGGCTACACCTTC
.	TRBJ2-3	15	TRBV28	.	CASSLRGAVADTQYF	TGTGCCAGCAGTTTACGGGGGGCGGTTGCAGATACGCAGTATTTT
TRBD2	TRBJ2-5	17	TRBV5-8	once	CASSWGTSGDLQETQYF	TGTGCCAGCAGCTGGGGGACTAGCGGGGACCTACAAGAGACCCAGTACTTC
.	TRBJ2-2	13	TRBV29-1	once	CSVMPGVSGELFF	TGCAGCGTTATGCCAGGGGTGTCCGGGGAGCTGTTTTTT
TRBD1	TRBJ1-5	13	TRBV5-5	.	CASSFTGDQPQHF	TGTGCCAGCAGCTTCACAGGGGATCAGCCCCAGCATTTT
TRBD1	TRBJ2-2	16	TRBV29-1	.	CSVATGAPRLTGELFF	TGCAGCGTGGCTACAGGGGCCCCAAGGTTGACCGGGGAGCTGTTTTTT
TRBD1	TRBJ1-2	17	TRBV18	.	CASSPAGTGTANYGYTF	TGTGCCAGCTCACCCGCCGGGACAGGGACCGCTAACTATGGCTACACCTTC
.	TRBJ2-5	16	TRBV11-2	few	CASSSLYRGSSGEQYF	TGTGCCAGCAGCTCGCTATATCGGGGGTCTTCGGGTGAGCAGTACTTC